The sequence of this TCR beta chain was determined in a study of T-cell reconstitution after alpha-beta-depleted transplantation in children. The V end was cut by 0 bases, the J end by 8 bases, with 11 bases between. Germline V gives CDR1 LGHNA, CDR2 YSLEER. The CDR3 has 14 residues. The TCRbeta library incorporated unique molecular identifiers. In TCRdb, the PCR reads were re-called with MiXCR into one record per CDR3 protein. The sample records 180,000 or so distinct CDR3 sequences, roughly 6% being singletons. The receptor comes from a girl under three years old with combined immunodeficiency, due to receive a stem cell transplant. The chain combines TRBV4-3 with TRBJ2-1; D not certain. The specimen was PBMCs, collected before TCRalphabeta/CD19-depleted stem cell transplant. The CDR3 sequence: CASSQERRAHEQFF. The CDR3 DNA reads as TGCGCCAGCAGCCAAGAGCGACGCGCCCATGAGCAGTTCTTC.